This T cell receptor (beta chain) was captured in a study of regulatory T cells in long-lasting Graves disease. Looking at the study overall: Recently diagnosed Graves' patients had received antithyroid drugs for under 3 months. Study results and caveats: Because few samples were included, accuracy may have been lower. Persistent disease preferred TRBV28, TRBJ1-2 and TRBJ2-5.

In regard to this clonotype: Its specificity is not known. At one boundary the junction diverges from the germline segment, which might be a read error.

Researchers made TCR beta libraries by using iRepertoire HTBI primers and running Arm-PCR on CDR3 regions. TCRdb passed the multiplex PCR reads through MiXCR, listing each CDR3 protein once. The data contain roughly 420,000 distinct CDR3 sequences, 16% of them seen just once; the ten biggest clones take up over 8.5%. CDR1 is LGHNA, CDR2 YNFKEQ, per germline. The CDR3 is 14 residues long. The sample's time point: newly diagnosed GD, antithyroid drugs for less than 3 months. PBMC-derived RNA was used for the TCR library. This sample was also put to use in a study of T cells in Graves' hyperthyroidism and ophthalmopathy. As that report states: With the HTBI primer set, the TCR CDR3 went through a first round of RT-PCR.

The chain recombines TRBV4-2 with TRBJ2-1; unclear D gene. This TCR was sampled from a woman in her 30s with Graves disease. The sequenced sample was peripheral blood mononuclear cells (PBMCs), obtained at new diagnosis, from a patient treated with antithyroid drugs. The CDR3 loop reads CASSQAGRDNEQFF. CDR3 sequence (DNA): TGTGCCAGCAGTCAAGCTGGCAGAGACAATGAGCAGTTCTTC.